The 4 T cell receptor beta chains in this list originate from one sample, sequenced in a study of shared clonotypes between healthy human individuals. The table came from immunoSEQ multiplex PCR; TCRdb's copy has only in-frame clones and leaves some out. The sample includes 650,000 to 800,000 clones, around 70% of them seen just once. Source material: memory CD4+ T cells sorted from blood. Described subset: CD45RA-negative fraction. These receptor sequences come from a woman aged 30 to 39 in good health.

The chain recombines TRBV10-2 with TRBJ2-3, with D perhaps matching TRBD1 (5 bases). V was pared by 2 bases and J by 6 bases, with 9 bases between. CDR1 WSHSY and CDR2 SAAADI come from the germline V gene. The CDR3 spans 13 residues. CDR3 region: CASSERPGDTQYF. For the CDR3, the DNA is TGCGCCAGCAGTGAGCGGCCAGGGGATACGCAGTATTTT.

The CDR3 DNA is TGTGCCAGTAGTAAACTAGCGGGACCTAACTCCTACAATGAGCAGTTCTTC. This codes for CASSKLAGPNSYNEQFF. V gene TRBV19 combines with J gene TRBJ2-1, with 10 bases fitting TRBD2. V lost 4 bases, J lost 0 bases, and 6 bases stayed unmatched. Germline CDR1 and CDR2: LNHDA and SQIVND (reference sequence). This CDR3 has 17 residues.

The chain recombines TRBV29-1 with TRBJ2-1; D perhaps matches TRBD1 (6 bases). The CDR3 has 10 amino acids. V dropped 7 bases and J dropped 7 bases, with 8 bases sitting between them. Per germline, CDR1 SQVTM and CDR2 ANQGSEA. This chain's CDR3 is CSAGQNEQFF. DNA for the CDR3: TGCAGCGCCGGACAGAATGAGCAGTTCTTC.

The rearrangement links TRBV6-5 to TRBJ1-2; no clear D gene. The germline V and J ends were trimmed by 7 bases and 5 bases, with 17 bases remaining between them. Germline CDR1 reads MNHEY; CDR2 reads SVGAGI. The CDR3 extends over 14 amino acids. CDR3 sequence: CASTKGGRGYGYTF. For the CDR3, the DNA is TGTGCCAGCACCAAGGGAGGGCGAGGATATGGCTACACCTTC.